The entry that follows covers one TCR beta chain sequence. This clone's antigen is unknown. Nothing much larger sits one base from this clone, and base qualities are not available. This record comes from a study of T cells in Graves' hyperthyroidism and ophthalmopathy (dated by TCRdb to the late 2010s). With regard to the full study: Peripheral blood samples were taken at the time of initial diagnosis, prior to any treatment. To identify distinguishing TCR V-J signatures, a discovery cohort of about 95 patients was used, comprising fewer than 45 with Graves' ophthalmopathy and roughly 60 with stable Graves' hyperthyroidism. Whether ophthalmopathy could be predicted prospectively was tested in an independent validation cohort made up of approximately 19 hyperthyroidism patients plus 17 patients who later progressed to ophthalmopathy. For training and testing, the 110 or so patients in the discovery cohort were randomly divided in a 7:3 ratio. In about six Graves' hyperthyroidism patients, the study also compared T-cell repertoires from thyroid tissue with T-cell repertoires from blood. After sampling, hyperthyroidism patients received methimazole starting at 30 mg daily, and ophthalmopathy patients received high-dose intravenous methylprednisolone. The paper reports TCR Vbeta CDR3 sequencing of some 140 peripheral blood samples: around 45 ophthalmopathy, 70 to 85 hyperthyroidism and approximately 17 progressor patients.

Stable Graves' hyperthyroidism was defined as the absence of progression to ophthalmopathy over 18 months of follow-up. Hyperthyroidism patients were newly diagnosed, had a disease duration of under 2 months, and were aged 18 to 65 years. The study excluded patients with uncontrolled infections, other autoimmune diseases, pregnancy or lactation. Diagnoses were based on clinical symptoms, serum thyroxine and TRAb, thyroid ultrasound and orbital computed tomography. Ficoll-Paque density gradient centrifugation was used to isolate PBMCs from around 10 ml of fresh peripheral blood. Total RNA was extracted with Trizol reagent, and quality was checked on an Agilent 2100 Bioanalyzer. The TCR beta CDR3 regions were amplified from the RNA transcripts. For the first round of RT-PCR on the TCR CDR3, the HTBI primer set was used together with the Qiagen OneStep RT-PCR kit. Libraries were constructed in a second round of multiplex PCR, after which size selection and purification were carried out. Paired-end sequencing of the libraries was performed with 100 bp reads on an Illumina HiSeq2000. As for the authors' bioinformatics: SOAPnuke was used to process the raw data, with reads discarded if the reads contained adapters or uncalled bases, had a mean Phred below 15, or lacked an exact constant-primer or identifier match. COPE v1.2.5 was used to merge the high-quality paired reads, and each unique nucleotide sequence was defined as a clonotype. MiTCR v1.1 was used to align the clonotypes against IMGT TRBV, TRBD and TRBJ reference segments. Analysis was restricted to V-J combinations with a frequency above 0.0001, which covered just over 98% of repertoires. The TCS score was defined as the ratio of F50 (clonal expansion) to E x V (chaos), calculated using BLOSUM62-based TCRdist between CDR3 peptides within each V-J. Welch's t-statistics and random forest reduced around 510 V-J features to under 15, which were used in a naive Bayes classifier (R e1071). The Morisita-Horn index was used to measure how similar the thyroid and blood repertoires were. Starting from the raw public reads, TCRdb applied fastp trimming at Q25, assembled clones with MiXCR and retained in-frame beta chains. Each entry is one CDR3 protein sequence, shown with its most common DNA and genes. In this record, the V and J calls reflect TCRdb's handling and not the investigators' own analysis. In all, the sample holds some 800,000 distinct CDR3 sequences, and over 35% of those were seen once. The top ten clonotypes cover 7.5% to 9.5% of the sample.

Study-wide findings and limitations: Most expanded thyroid clonotypes (frequency above 0.001) were also found in blood, which suggests that blood repertoires may mirror thyroid immune responses. No statistical method was used to set the sample size in advance, and investigators knew the group allocation. In cross-validation, a model built on a 13 V-J signature told ophthalmopathy apart from stable hyperthyroidism with less than 90% sensitivity and approximately 81% specificity, and in testing the same model reached 80%/75%. In validation, the model predicted progression to ophthalmopathy with just under 71% sensitivity and around 72% specificity, a median of about six months before onset.

V loses 0 bases of germline sequence and J loses 0 bases, and the interval between the two ends is 14 bases. The cysteine opens and the phenylalanine closes a CDR3 of 17 amino acids. Only the CDR3 DNA stays, 51 bases, in frame from base 1. As encoded in the germline V gene, CDR1 is KGHDR while CDR2 is SFDVKD. The sample was blood. This TCR was recovered from a man aged 18 to 29 with Graves' hyperthyroidism. The V and J segments used are TRBV24-1 and TRBJ2-7; no D gene is confidently identified. The CDR3 protein sequence reads: CATSDLKETSASYEQYF. The DNA reads TGTGCCACCAGTGATTTGAAGGAGACCTCCGCCTCCTACGAGCAGTACTTC.